The 23 T cell receptor beta chains below all came from one sample that was sequenced in a study of early T cells in non-severe SARS-CoV-2 infection. TCRdb re-derived calls from the 5' RACE reads in MiXCR, one entry per CDR3 protein. The data contain roughly 99,000 distinct CDR3 sequences, 11% of them singletons. The sequenced material came from whole blood. The receptors derive from an adult who was a healthcare worker with PCR-confirmed SARS-CoV-2 infection or an uninfected control (not recorded which).

The rearrangement uses TRBV6-1 and TRBJ1-5, with D tentatively TRBD1 (5 bases). The CDR3 spans 13 residues. V was cut by 6 bases and J by 6 bases, with 12 bases left in between. Germline lookup yields CDR1 MNHNS and CDR2 SASEGT. The CDR3 protein is CASSPGHFQPQHF. The CDR3 DNA is TGTGCCAGCAGCCCCGGACATTTTCAGCCCCAGCATTTT.

Only a few counts were recorded for this clonotype. The CDR3 DNA sequence: TGTGCCAGCAGCCCGTTTGGGGGGGCTCGCAGGGCGAACATTCAGTACTTC. It translates to CASSPFGGARRANIQYF. The chain carries TRBV11-1 and TRBJ2-4, with D possibly matching TRBD2 (7 bases). Germline V gene sequence: CDR1 SGHAT, CDR2 FQDESV (reference sequence). The CDR3 is 17 residues long. V lost 5 bases to trimming and J lost 7 bases, with 24 bases between them.

This clonotype was detected ten times or more. The chain is built from TRBV7-9 and TRBJ2-7; D remains ambiguous. The CDR3 contains 13 residues. CDR1 is SEHNR, CDR2 FQNEAQ, per germline (reference sequence). The V end was cut by 11 bases, the J end by 0 bases, with 14 bases between. CDR3 bases: TGTGCCGGGGAAGCGCGGTCCTCCTACGAGCAGTACTTC. Its translation: CAGEARSSYEQYF.

This clonotype was seen only a few times. The chain is built from TRBV7-9 and TRBJ1-6; D unresolved. Germline CDR1 is SEHNR and CDR2 is FQNEAQ (reference sequence). The germline V and J ends were trimmed by 5 bases and 9 bases, with 14 bases remaining between them. The CDR3 contains 14 residues. The CDR3 region is CASSHGVSGSPLHF. CDR3 DNA sequence: TGTGCCAGCAGCCATGGGGTGTCCGGTTCACCCCTCCACTTT.

Ten or more counts support this clonotype. The chain has TRBV21-1 and TRBJ2-2; whether TRBD2, the table's D call, matches the DNA was not checked. TRBV21-1 is flagged as a pseudogene. The CDR3 contains 14 residues. The CDR3 DNA sequence: TGTGCCAGCTGGAAGGGAGGAGGAACCGGGGAGCTGTTTTTT. Encoded protein: CASWKGGGTGELFF.

Concerning this clonotype itself: One end of the junction is discordant with germline, which a read error may explain. The chain joins TRBV3-1 to TRBJ1-3, with TRBD1 as a possible D gene (6 bases). This CDR3 has 15 amino acids. Germline V gene lookup returns CDR1 LGHDT and CDR2 YNNKEL (reference sequence). The CDR3 sequence: CASSLQGLGGSTIYF. The CDR3 DNA reads TGTGCCAGCAGTCTACAGGGACTTGGAGGAAGCACCATATATTTT.

This clonotype occurred many times. The chain employs TRBV20-1 and TRBJ1-1, with unresolved D. The V gene's germline CDR1 is DFQATT and CDR2 SNEGSKA (reference sequence). V dropped 6 bases and J dropped 0 bases, with 5 bases sitting between them. The CDR3 spans 11 residues. The CDR3 region is CSAPVNTEAFF. The CDR3 nucleotides are TGCAGTGCCCCAGTGAACACTGAAGCTTTCTTT.

This clonotype was detected only a few times. The J gene is TRBJ2-7, the V gene TRBV28; no reliable D call. The CDR3 runs 13 residues. V was clipped by 2 bases and J by 1 base, with 6 bases between them. Germline CDR1 MDHEN, CDR2 SYDVKM. In nucleotides, the CDR3 is TGTGCCAGCAGTTTAGGGCAGTCCTACGAGCAGTACTTC. As protein: CASSLGQSYEQYF.

The chain joins TRBV20-1 to TRBJ2-7; D call uncertain. Germline CDR1 and CDR2: DFQATT and SNEGSKA (reference sequence). This CDR3 region has 10 residues. The V gene lost 6 bases and the J gene lost 6 bases, with 9 bases spanning the gap. Written as DNA, the CDR3 is TGCAGTGCGACGGAAGGCGAGCAGTACTTC. It encodes CSATEGEQYF.

This clonotype appeared a few times. The rearrangement links TRBV5-1 to TRBJ1-2; D remains ambiguous. In germline, CDR1 is SGHRS, CDR2 YFSETQ. The CDR3 has 13 amino acids. V was shortened by 0 bases and J by 7 bases, with 10 bases between the two germline ends. In DNA form, the CDR3 reads TGCGCCAGCAGCTTGGAGTCAGGCGGTGGCTACACCTTC. The encoded protein is CASSLESGGGYTF.

This clonotype was recorded many times. V usage is TRBV5-6 and J usage is TRBJ2-1, with 11 bases fitting TRBD2. V lost 0 bases, J lost 6 bases, and 11 bases stayed unmatched. CDR1 and CDR2 (germline): SGHDT, YYEEEE. The CDR3 runs 18 residues. The CDR3 is CASSLGAFGTSGSNEQFF. The CDR3 coding sequence is TGTGCCAGCAGCTTGGGGGCTTTCGGGACTAGCGGAAGCAATGAGCAGTTCTTC.

This clonotype has ten or more counts. V gene TRBV4-3 combines with J gene TRBJ2-3; tentatively, D is TRBD1 or TRBD2 (6 bases each). The CDR3 is 16 amino acids. The V end was cut by 1 base, the J end by 2 bases, with 13 bases between. Germline V CDR1 and CDR2: LGHNA, YSLEER. CDR3 sequence reads: CASSQGGGQHTDTQYF. CDR3 nucleotide sequence: TGCGCCAGCAGCCAAGGAGGGGGGCAGCACACAGATACGCAGTATTTT.

There are a few counts of this clonotype. This chain links TRBV5-1 with TRBJ2-5; possibly TRBD2 for D (6 bases). The V end lost 6 bases, the J end lost 0 bases, and 12 bases lay between the germline ends. CDR3 size: 14 residues. Germline-derived CDR1 and CDR2 are SGHRS and YFSETQ. CDR3 region: CASNPAGNQETQYF. In DNA form, the CDR3 reads TGCGCCAGCAACCCGGCGGGAAACCAAGAGACCCAGTACTTC.

This clonotype was recorded a few times. The rearrangement joins TRBV7-9 to TRBJ2-2; D not resolved. This CDR3 region has 10 residues. Trimming left V 3 bases short and J 8 bases short, with 1 base between. CDR1 is SEHNR and CDR2 is FQNEAQ in the germline V gene (reference sequence). Here the CDR3 DNA reads TGTGCCAGCAGCTTGGGGGAGCTGTTTTTT. It codes for CASSLGELFF.

For this clonotype: This sequence may be a read error, since a much larger clone differs from it by one base. This CDR3 reads CASSTSGRDTQYF. The CDR3 nucleotides read TGTGCCAGCAGCACTAGCGGGAGGGATACGCAGTATTTT. V and J are TRBV7-2 and TRBJ2-3, with 12 bases fitting TRBD2. J gave up 6 bases and V 5 bases, and 0 bases lay outside the gene matches. The CDR3 consists of 13 residues. The V gene's germline CDR1 is SGHTA and CDR2 FQGNSA.

This clonotype was seen ten or more times. J is TRBJ1-5 and V is TRBV3-1, with unresolved D. The CDR3 extends over 14 amino acids. Trimming shortened V by 4 bases and J by 0 bases, and 7 bases separated the two germline ends. Germline CDR1 and CDR2: LGHDT and YNNKEL (reference sequence). The chain's CDR3 is CASSPLDSNQPQHF. Here the CDR3 DNA reads TGTGCCAGCAGCCCGTTGGATAGCAATCAGCCCCAGCATTTT. The variable domain in full, with the rest retrieved from reference TRBV3-1 and TRBJ1-5, is DTAVSQTPKYLVTQMGNDKSIKCEQNLGHDTMYWYKQDSKKFLKIMFSYNNKELIINETVPNRFSPKSPDKAHLNLHINSLELGDSAVYFCASSPLDSNQPQHFGDGTRLSIL.

This clonotype has a handful of counts. The rearrangement links TRBV28 to TRBJ1-2; D perhaps matches TRBD1 (5 bases). V was clipped by 6 bases and J by 4 bases, with 15 bases between them. CDR1 and CDR2 (germline): MDHEN, SYDVKM. The CDR3 totals 14 residues. Here the CDR3 reads CASSRGTALYGYTF. CDR3 bases: TGTGCCAGCAGCCGGGGGACCGCGCTCTATGGCTACACCTTC.

The V gene is TRBV9, the J gene TRBJ2-5; TRBD2 agrees at 9 bases. V was pared by 4 bases and J by 4 bases, with 11 bases of the junction left unmatched. Germline V lookup: CDR1 SGDLS, CDR2 YYNGEE. The CDR3 extends over 16 amino acids. The CDR3, as DNA: TGTGCCAGCAGCTTACCCATCGCGGGAGGGCGAGAGACCCAGTACTTC. Translating it yields CASSLPIAGGRETQYF.

This clonotype occurred many times. The chain uses TRBV7-8 and TRBJ2-3; TRBD2 matches at 7 bases. The CDR3 is 15 amino acids. Per the germline V gene, CDR1 is SGHVS and CDR2 is FQNEAQ. V trimming: 3 bases; J trimming: 2 bases; junction bases outside the gene matches: 5. This chain's CDR3 is CASSFGGTNTDTQYF. In DNA form, the CDR3 reads TGTGCCAGCAGCTTTGGGGGGACTAACACAGATACGCAGTATTTT. Full variable domain (missing parts from reference TRBV7-8 and TRBJ2-3): GAGVSQSPRYKVAKRGQDVALRCDPISGHVSLFWYQQALGQGPEFLTYFQNEAQLDKSGLPSDRFFAERPEGSVSTLKIQRTQQEDSAVYLCASSFGGTNTDTQYFGPGTRLTVL.

This clonotype was observed a handful of times. The V and J genes are TRBV7-2 and TRBJ2-1; weak D call: TRBD2 (6 bases). CDR1 SGHTA and CDR2 FQGNSA come from the germline V gene. This CDR3 has 16 amino acids. Trimming cost V 5 bases and J 5 bases, with 19 bases left between them. CDR3 region: CASSPGLAEGNNEQFF. CDR3 sequence (DNA): TGTGCCAGCAGCCCGGGACTGGCTGAAGGTAACAATGAGCAGTTCTTC.

In this sample, this clonotype turned up many times. Mismatch with germline at one junction end may stem from a read error. The chain combines TRBV11-2 with TRBJ2-1; either TRBD1 or TRBD2 may supply D (6 bases each). CDR1 is SGHAT and CDR2 is FQNNGV in the germline V gene. The CDR3 length is 12 residues. The CDR3 region is CASSPGRGARSF. In DNA form, the CDR3 reads TGTGCCAGCAGCCCCGGAAGGGGGGCCCGTAGCTTC.

This clonotype was seen more than once but under ten times. The chain links TRBV5-1 to TRBJ2-7; 9 nucleotides line up with TRBD1. Germline V gives CDR1 SGHRS, CDR2 YFSETQ. V lost 6 bases and J lost 3; bases outside the gene matches: 4. The CDR3 runs to 13 residues. The CDR3 spells CASIGQGSYEQYF. CDR3 in DNA: TGCGCCAGCATCGGACAGGGGAGCTACGAGCAGTACTTC.

In this sample, this clonotype turned up many times. The CDR3, as DNA: TGTGCCAGCTCACCAGGGACAGAAGTATCCTACGAGCAGTACTTC. It translates to CASSPGTEVSYEQYF. The genes are TRBV18 and TRBJ2-7, with 7 bases fitting TRBD1. The germline gives CDR1 KGHSH, CDR2 LQKENI. The CDR3 is made up of 15 amino acids. Trimming took 2 bases from V and 1 from J; bases not matched to a gene: 5.